One sample yielded the 9 T cell receptor beta chains listed below, sequenced in a study of CD8 T cells in Susac syndrome. Reverse transcription of roughly 0.45 to 1 ug RNA used random hexamers. TCRdb re-derived calls from the immunoSEQ multiplex PCR reads in MiXCR, one entry per CDR3 protein. Of about 240,000 distinct CDR3 sequences in the sample, about 95% were seen once. Sequencing input: CD4+ T cells from PBMCs. Receptors were obtained from a human donor with Susac syndrome.

The chain links TRBV20-1 to TRBJ2-2; D possibly corresponds to TRBD1 (7 bases). Germline CDR1 and CDR2: DFQATT and SNEGSKA (reference sequence). The CDR3 spans 14 residues. CDR3 in DNA: TGCGGCATCAGGGGGGACACTAACACCGGGGAGCTGTTTTTT. Translating gives CGIRGDTNTGELFF.

This clonotype was picked up one time. The chain uses TRBV4-2 and TRBJ1-1; a possible D gene is TRBD1 (5 bases). This CDR3 is 16 amino acids long. V shed 1 base and J shed 3 bases, with 15 bases lying between them. Germline-derived CDR1 and CDR2 are LGHNA and YNFKEQ. CDR3 sequence reads: CASSQVPGGGDTEAFF. CDR3 sequence (DNA): TGTGCCAGCAGCCAAGTCCCTGGGGGTGGGGACACTGAAGCTTTCTTT.

This chain connects TRBV12-3 or TRBV12-4 to TRBJ2-7, with a possible D match to TRBD2 (6 bases). The CDR3 runs to 14 residues. The ends were cut back, 6 bases at V and 4 bases at J, with 16 bases in the middle. The CDR3 region has the DNA TGTGCCAGCAGCCTGGGACTCGGCTCTTACGAGCAGTACTTC. This codes for CASSLGLGSYEQYF.

This clonotype was counted once. The rearrangement uses TRBV6-5 and TRBJ1-5; TRBD1 matches at 8 bases. The CDR3 extends over 13 amino acids. Trimming cost V 5 bases and J 8 bases; bases outside gene matches: 5. CDR1 MNHEY and CDR2 SVGAGI come from the germline V gene. Here the CDR3 reads CASSRTGSEPQHF. CDR3 nucleotide sequence: TGTGCCAGCAGTCGGACAGGGAGCGAGCCCCAGCATTTT.

The chain recombines TRBV15 with TRBJ1-2; D uncertain. The ends were cut back, 4 bases at V and 5 bases at J, with 8 bases in the middle. The V gene's germline CDR1 is LNHNV and CDR2 YYDKDF (reference sequence). This CDR3 has 12 amino acids. This chain's CDR3 is CATSTSGYGYTF. DNA of the CDR3: TGTGCCACCAGCACCTCAGGATATGGCTACACCTTC.

V is TRBV28 and J is TRBJ1-5; possible D gene TRBD1, 5 bases. The ends were cut back, 2 bases at V and 1 base at J, with 21 bases in the middle. Germline lookup yields CDR1 MDHEN and CDR2 SYDVKM. The CDR3 totals 19 residues. The DNA for the CDR3 is TGTGCCAGCAGTTTAGATGAGGTTGTGGGGGGATCAAGCAATCAGCCCCAGCATTTT. As protein: CASSLDEVVGGSSNQPQHF.

The V and J genes are TRBV20-1 and TRBJ2-2; D remains unclear. The length of the CDR3 is 14 residues. The V and J ends lost 6 bases and 3 bases respectively, with 14 bases between them. The germline V gene encodes CDR1 DFQATT and CDR2 SNEGSKA (reference sequence). The CDR3 loop reads CSATPSPYTGELFF. The CDR3 DNA sequence: TGCAGTGCGACGCCCAGTCCCTACACCGGGGAGCTGTTTTTT.

This chain joins TRBV5-4 and TRBJ2-3; 7 bases are a match to TRBD2. Looked up from germline, CDR1 is SGHNT and CDR2 is YYREEE (reference sequence). This CDR3 has 14 residues. The junction had 9 bases not matched to a gene; V was cut back by 10 bases and J by 1 base. The chain's CDR3 is CASRGDRGTDTQYF. The CDR3 bases are TGTGCCTCTCGGGGGGACCGGGGCACAGATACGCAGTATTTT.

J is TRBJ2-1 and V is TRBV20-1, with 8 bases fitting TRBD2. Germline V gene sequence: CDR1 DFQATT, CDR2 SNEGSKA (reference sequence). The CDR3 covers 17 residues. V trimming: 8 bases; J trimming: 9 bases; junction bases outside the gene matches: 24. The CDR3 nucleotides read TGCAGTTGGGTGGGACTAGGCTCCACTTCAGCGTACGTTGAGCAGTTCTTC. This translates into CSWVGLGSTSAYVEQFF.